This T cell receptor beta chain was profiled in a study of blood T cell repertoires in COVID-19. Study-level background: Sites across the United States, Italy and Spain contributed samples from acute and convalescent COVID-19.

Original data processing: From reference gene primer amplification, estimates of nucleated cell counts were derived. TCRdb's copy holds only in-frame clones and misses some; the assay was immunoSEQ multiplex PCR. V, J and clone size reflect that table, while D and trimming were determined from the DNA. The table has around 150,000 clones, around 90% seen once. Trimming removed 6 bases from V and 5 bases from J; junction bases left unmatched: 8. The germline V gene has CDR1 PRHDT and CDR2 FYEKMQ (reference sequence). This CDR3 spans 14 amino acids. This clonotype originated in a woman between 55 and 75 years old with active or convalescent COVID-19. The chain recombines TRBV13 with TRBJ2-7; the match to TRBD2 covers 9 bases. The specimen was peripheral blood. For the CDR3, the DNA is TGTGCCAGCAGACCCCGGACTAGCGAGAACGAGCAGTACTTC. It codes for CASRPRTSENEQYF.